A single sample is the source of the 22 T cell receptor beta chains below, sequenced in a study of blood T cell repertoires in COVID-19. Libraries were prepared by immunoSEQ multiplex PCR; TCRdb keeps only in-frame clonotypes and omits some of them. The sample has roughly 410,000 clones, about 89% seen once. Sequences were obtained from peripheral blood. These receptors all come from a woman aged 55-75 years with COVID-19, enrolled during active disease.

This chain links TRBV3-1 (or the pseudogene TRBV3-2) with TRBJ2-5, with a weak D call TRBD1 (5 bases). V was cut by 4 bases and J by 2 bases, with 20 bases left in between. The CDR3 covers 17 residues. The V gene's germline CDR1 is LGHDT and CDR2 YNNKEL (reference sequence). CDR3 coding DNA: TGTGCCAGCAGCCCGCCCTGGGGCGCCGCGCGACAAGAGACCCAGTACTTC. Encoded protein: CASSPPWGAARQETQYF.

This chain uses TRBV28 with TRBJ2-7; D is unclear. This CDR3 has 15 amino acids. Trimming removed 2 bases at V and 5 bases at J, with 16 bases between. The germline CDR1 and CDR2 sequences are MDHEN and SYDVKM. The CDR3 here is CASSLSGLTVDEQYF. In DNA, the CDR3 is TGTGCCAGCAGTTTAAGTGGGTTGACTGTAGACGAGCAGTACTTC. The whole variable domain, remainder taken from reference TRBV28 and TRBJ2-7, is DVKVTQSSRYLVKRTGEKVFLECVQDMDHENMFWYRQDPGLGLRLIYFSYDVKMKEKGDIPEGYSVSREKKERFSLILESASTNQTSMYLCASSLSGLTVDEQYFGPGTRLTVT.

In this sample, this clone turned up once. The DNA for the CDR3 is TGTGCCATCAGTGAGTCAGACGGGATCGGGCAGCCCCAGCATTTT. Amino acid sequence: CAISESDGIGQPQHF. The J gene is TRBJ1-5, the V gene TRBV10-3; D is ambiguous. The CDR3 runs 15 residues. V was clipped by 0 bases and J by 7 bases, with 13 bases between them. Germline V gene sequence: CDR1 ENHRY, CDR2 SYGVKD.

This chain joins TRBV5-6 and TRBJ1-6, with a weak D call TRBD1 (6 bases). The CDR3 contains 15 residues. V lost 4 bases to trimming and J lost 0 bases, with 8 bases between them. Germline CDR1 and CDR2: SGHDT and YYEEEE. CDR3 sequence (DNA): TGTGCCAGCAGCCCCAGGGGCTCCTATAATTCACCCCTCCACTTT. Translated, it gives CASSPRGSYNSPLHF.

The V and J genes are TRBV29-1 and TRBJ1-2, with TRBD1 matching 9 bases. Germline CDR1 SQVTM, CDR2 ANQGSEA. The length of the CDR3 is 15 residues. With V trimmed by 5 bases and J by 6 bases, 13 bases remained unmatched. CDR3 region: CSVTRTGDFLDGYTF. Written as DNA, the CDR3 is TGCAGCGTTACACGGACAGGGGATTTCCTTGATGGCTACACCTTC.

This rearrangement joins TRBV3-1 (or the pseudogene TRBV3-2) to TRBJ2-7; no reliable D call. The CDR3 contains 11 residues. Germline loops: CDR1 LGHDT, CDR2 YNNKEL (reference sequence). Trimming stripped 3 bases from V and 6 bases from J, with 6 bases between. The CDR3 coding sequence is TGTGCCAGCAGCCAGTCCCTCGAGCAGTACTTC. Its protein is CASSQSLEQYF.

The chain carries TRBV5-1 and TRBJ2-7; 12 nucleotides align to TRBD2. CDR3 length: 16 amino acids. CDR1 SGHRS and CDR2 YFSETQ come from the germline V gene. V trimming: 2 bases; J trimming: 0 bases; junction bases outside the gene matches: 3. The CDR3 bases are TGCGCCAGCAGCTTCCCGGGACTAGCGGGCTCCTACGAGCAGTACTTC. It translates to CASSFPGLAGSYEQYF.

This clone was counted a few times. V is TRBV4-1 and J is TRBJ2-1; TRBD1 aligns across 8 bases. With 8 bases clipped from V and 5 bases from J, the junction kept 5 bases outside the gene matches. CDR3 length: 13 residues. Per the germline V gene, CDR1 is MGHRA and CDR2 is YSYEKL. The CDR3 sequence is CASHGTGNNEQFF. The CDR3 DNA reads as TGCGCCAGCCACGGGACAGGTAACAATGAGCAGTTCTTC.

The V call is TRBV27, the J call TRBJ1-1; TRBD1 aligns across 9 bases. V gave up 5 bases and J gave up 3 bases; unmatched junction bases: 4. This CDR3 is 14 amino acids long. CDR1 is MNHEY, CDR2 SMNVEV, per germline (reference sequence). CDR3 amino acids: CASSPDRGYTEAFF. Here the CDR3 DNA reads TGTGCCAGCAGTCCGGACAGGGGTTACACTGAAGCTTTCTTT.

The chain recombines TRBV19 with TRBJ1-2, with TRBD1 matching over 9 bases. Looked up from germline, CDR1 is LNHDA and CDR2 is SQIVND (reference sequence). The ends lost 5 bases at V and 8 bases at J; junction bases unmatched: 6. CDR3 length equals 13 residues. The DNA of the CDR3 is TGTGCCAGTAGTCCGACGGACAGGGGAGGCTACACCTTC. This translates into CASSPTDRGGYTF. The full variable domain, in which reference TRBV19 and TRBJ1-2 provide the parts outside the CDR3, is DGGITQSPKYLFRKEGQNVTLSCEQNLNHDAMYWYRQDPGQGLRLIYYSQIVNDFQKGDIAEGYSVSREKKESFPLTVTSAQKNPTAFYLCASSPTDRGGYTFGSGTRLTVV.

The CDR3 DNA follows: TGCGCCAGCAGCAGTCTTTCGACAGGGGGTGCAGCTGAAAAACTGTTTTTT. As protein: CASSSLSTGGAAEKLFF. The chain is built from TRBV5-1 and TRBJ1-4; 9 positions match TRBD1. The germline gives CDR1 SGHRS, CDR2 YFSETQ. The junction had 14 bases not matched to a gene; V was cut back by 4 bases and J by 7 bases. The CDR3 totals 17 residues.

The V call is TRBV28, the J call TRBJ1-4; TRBD1 matches 7 bases. The CDR3 runs to 16 residues. Germline CDR1 reads MDHEN; CDR2 reads SYDVKM. The junction had 4 bases not matched to a gene; V was cut back by 3 bases and J by 0 bases. CDR3 amino acids: CASSLGTDTTNEKLFF. As DNA, the CDR3 is TGTGCCAGCAGTTTGGGGACAGATACAACTAATGAAAAACTGTTTTTT.

The rearrangement uses TRBV2 and TRBJ1-2; D possibly corresponds to TRBD1 (5 bases). Trimming pared 5 bases from V and 6 bases from J, leaving 16 bases between. CDR1 is SNHLY and CDR2 is FYNNEI in the germline V gene. The CDR3 has 14 amino acids. Here the CDR3 DNA reads TGTGCCAGCAGTCCGTCGGGGGTCCCTAATGGCTACACCTTC. Protein product: CASSPSGVPNGYTF.

The rearrangement joins TRBV29-1 to TRBJ1-2; D not certain. V was trimmed by 7 bases and J by 4 bases, leaving 13 bases between them. Germline V gives CDR1 SQVTM, CDR2 ANQGSEA. CDR3 length equals 12 residues. CDR3 protein: CSASRVAYGYTF. CDR3 DNA: TGCAGCGCTAGCCGGGTTGCCTATGGCTACACCTTC.

J is TRBJ1-5 and V is TRBV6-5, with D unresolved. CDR3 length: 13 amino acids. Trimming removed 4 bases at V and 8 bases at J, with 12 bases between. Germline-derived CDR1 and CDR2 are MNHEY and SVGAGI. CDR3 in DNA: TGTGCCAGCAGTTCCCTCGAGCGGGAGCCCCAGCATTTT. Translating gives CASSSLEREPQHF.

CDR3 sequence (DNA): TGTGCCAGCAGCCTCCTGGAGGATGGGCCAGATAGCAATCAGCCCCAGCATTTT. Translating gives CASSLLEDGPDSNQPQHF. The rearrangement uses TRBV5-6 and TRBJ1-5, with D unresolved. The V end lost 4 bases, the J end lost 0 bases, and 20 bases lay between the germline ends. Germline V lookup: CDR1 SGHDT, CDR2 YYEEEE. CDR3 length: 18 residues.

The table lists this clone with a count of one. The V and J genes are TRBV7-9 and TRBJ2-7, with D possibly matching TRBD2 (6 bases). CDR1 is SEHNR and CDR2 is FQNEAQ in the germline V gene (reference sequence). The CDR3 sequence is 15 residues long. With 1 base removed from V and 7 bases from J, the gap between germline ends came to 17 bases. CDR3: CASSLEGNRGREQYF. CDR3 coding DNA: TGTGCCAGCAGCTTAGAAGGGAACCGGGGGAGGGAGCAGTACTTC.

The chain joins TRBV4-1 to TRBJ1-1; 9 bases align to TRBD1. Trimming removed 3 bases from V and 2 bases from J; junction bases left unmatched: 4. The germline gives CDR1 MGHRA, CDR2 YSYEKL. CDR3 length: 15 amino acids. The chain's CDR3 is CASSQRTGANTEAFF. The CDR3 nucleotides are TGCGCCAGCAGCCAGAGGACAGGGGCTAACACTGAAGCTTTCTTT.

The chain is built from TRBV28 and TRBJ1-2, with TRBD1 matching over 8 bases. The length of the CDR3 is 12 residues. The trim removed 6 bases at V and 7 bases at J, leaving 4 bases unmatched. Germline V gives CDR1 MDHEN, CDR2 SYDVKM. The CDR3 loop reads CASSLTGVGYTF. The CDR3 DNA follows: TGTGCCAGCAGCCTGACAGGGGTTGGCTACACCTTC.

This chain links TRBV30 with TRBJ2-1, with TRBD2 matching over 9 bases. From germline, CDR1 is GTSNPN and CDR2 SVGIG (reference sequence). Unmatched junction bases numbered 4, after V lost 3 bases and J lost 7 bases. This CDR3 is built from 13 residues. Here the CDR3 DNA reads TGTGCCTGGAGGCGGGGGGGATGGAATGAGCAGTTCTTC. This codes for CAWRRGGWNEQFF.

The rearrangement joins TRBV5-1 to TRBJ2-3; 9 nucleotides align to TRBD2. This CDR3 is built from 16 residues. Germline trimming cut 3 bases from V and 0 bases from J; bases unmatched to any gene: 5. In germline, CDR1 is SGHRS, CDR2 YFSETQ. The CDR3 spells CASSSHSGGSTDTQYF. In DNA, the CDR3 is TGCGCCAGCAGCTCACATAGCGGGGGTAGCACAGATACGCAGTATTTT. Drawing the rest from reference TRBV5-1 and TRBJ2-3, the complete variable domain is KAGVTQTPRYLIKTRGQQVTLSCSPISGHRSVSWYQQTPGQGLQFLFEYFSETQRNKGNFPGRFSGRQFSNSRSEMNVSTLELGDSALYLCASSSHSGGSTDTQYFGPGTRLTVL.

This rearrangement joins TRBV21-1 to TRBJ1-1. TRBV21-1 is listed as a pseudogene. The CDR3 is made up of 15 amino acids. In nucleotides, the CDR3 is TGTGGAAATAGATGCGGGGGCGGTGGGTTAACTGAAGCTTTCTTT. This encodes CGNRCGGGGLTEAFF.